This passage covers 30 T cell receptor beta chains from one sample sequenced in a study of beta chain features in type 1 diabetes. Points from the study as a whole: In all four CD4+ subsets, TCRB CDR3 length was significantly, moderately reduced in type 1 diabetes.

The antigens of these receptors remain unknown. Isolated RNA was reverse transcribed in full, so expressed TCRB transcripts were sequenced. Method: immunoSEQ multiplex PCR; TCRdb's copy keeps in-frame clones and lacks some. The table shows roughly 350,000 clones, with 9.6% occurring only once. Sequenced input: central memory CD4+ T cells from blood. These TCRs come from a man aged 25 to 40 with type 1 diabetes.

The gene calls are TRBV2 and TRBJ2-1, with 10 bases lining up with TRBD1. V was pared by 6 bases and J by 8 bases, with 10 bases of the junction left unmatched. Per the germline V gene, CDR1 is SNHLY and CDR2 is FYNNEI. The CDR3 is made up of 15 amino acids. CDR3 DNA sequence: TGTGCCAGCAGCCTAAGGACAGGGGGGAGAGATGAGCAGTTCTTC. Translated: CASSLRTGGRDEQFF.

This clone was seen repeatedly, ten times or more. The chain recombines TRBV4-2 with TRBJ2-5; 7 bases are a match to TRBD1. With V trimmed by 3 bases and J by 2 bases, 3 bases remained unmatched. CDR1 and CDR2 from the germline V gene are LGHNA and YNFKEQ. The CDR3 has 14 residues. CDR3 residues: CASSQGTEQETQYF. In DNA form, the CDR3 reads TGTGCCAGCAGCCAGGGGACAGAACAAGAGACCCAGTACTTC.

The rearrangement links TRBV14 to TRBJ2-5, with a tentative D call TRBD2 (6 bases). CDR3 length: 15 residues. V was trimmed by 7 bases and J by 3 bases, leaving 18 bases between them. Germline lookup yields CDR1 SGHDN and CDR2 FVKESK. CDR3 nucleotides: TGTGCCAGCAACCGAGGTGGGGGGTCTAAAGAGACCCAGTACTTC. Translated, it gives CASNRGGGSKETQYF.

V usage is TRBV9 and J usage is TRBJ2-7, with D hard to call. V dropped 3 bases and J dropped 5 bases, with 12 bases sitting between them. The CDR3 contains 13 residues. From germline, CDR1 is SGDLS and CDR2 YYNGEE. The CDR3 loop is CASSAGLGDEQYF. CDR3 nucleotides: TGTGCCAGCAGCGCCGGCCTCGGCGACGAGCAGTACTTC. The whole variable domain, remainder taken from reference TRBV9 and TRBJ2-7, is DSGVTQTPKHLITATGQRVTLRCSPRSGDLSVYWYQQSLDQGLQFLIQYYNGEERAKGNILERFSAQQFPDLHSELNLSSLELGDSALYFCASSAGLGDEQYFGPGTRLTVT.

This clone was observed a few times. This chain connects TRBV28 to TRBJ2-1, with 10 bases identical to TRBD1. The CDR3 length is 15 residues. J was trimmed by 5 bases and V by 7 bases; bases with no gene match: 8. Germline values: CDR1 MDHEN, CDR2 SYDVKM. CDR3 in amino acids: CASKGSGTGDNEQFF. CDR3 nucleotide sequence: TGTGCCAGCAAGGGATCCGGGACAGGGGACAATGAGCAGTTCTTC.

On this clone itself: Other DNA sequences in this sample translate to the same CDR3. This chain uses TRBV30 with TRBJ1-2; D is ambiguous. V was shortened by 0 bases and J by 2 bases, with 7 bases between the two germline ends. The V gene's germline CDR1 is GTSNPN and CDR2 SVGIG (reference sequence). This CDR3 spans 13 amino acids. The CDR3 DNA sequence: TGTGCCTGGAGTGTACCGGGGAACTATGGCTACACCTTC. This sequence encodes CAWSVPGNYGYTF.

The CDR3 region is CASLRMTGNEQYF. In DNA, the CDR3 is TGTGCCAGCCTACGTATGACAGGGAACGAGCAGTACTTC. The rearrangement links TRBV6-1 to TRBJ2-7, with 7 bases identical to TRBD1. The V gene end was trimmed by 8 bases and the J gene end by 5 bases; junction bases not matched to a gene: 9. The V gene's germline CDR1 is MNHNS and CDR2 SASEGT. The CDR3 extends over 13 amino acids.

This clone was seen just once. This rearrangement joins TRBV11-2 to TRBJ2-1, with TRBD2 matching over 8 bases. Germline V gene sequence: CDR1 SGHAT, CDR2 FQNNGV. The CDR3 is 12 residues long. With V trimmed by 4 bases and J by 7 bases, 0 bases remained unmatched. The CDR3 is CASSSSGNEQFF. The CDR3 DNA follows: TGTGCCAGCAGCTCTAGCGGGAATGAGCAGTTCTTC.

The chain couples TRBV12-5 to TRBJ2-1; 11 positions match TRBD2. J lost 4 bases, V lost 9 bases, and 14 bases had no gene match. The CDR3 sequence is 17 residues long. Germline assignment: CDR1 LGHNT and CDR2 FRNRAP. The CDR3 DNA reads TGTGCTAGCGCGGGATCCCTAGCGGGAGGAGTATACAATGAGCAGTTCTTC. Protein product: CASAGSLAGGVYNEQFF.

V usage is TRBV28 and J usage is TRBJ2-7, with a weak D call TRBD2 (5 bases). The germline V gene encodes CDR1 MDHEN and CDR2 SYDVKM. V lost 8 bases and J lost 2, with 16 bases in between. The CDR3 is 14 residues long. The CDR3 nucleotides read TGTGCCAGCCTCGAACCCACGGGAACCTACGAGCAGTACTTC. This encodes CASLEPTGTYEQYF.

This rearrangement joins TRBV19 to TRBJ2-1; no reliable D call. This CDR3 has 17 residues. The germline CDR1 and CDR2 sequences are LNHDA and SQIVND (reference sequence). With 7 bases removed from V and 4 bases from J, the gap between germline ends came to 23 bases. The CDR3 protein is CASTPRALNNLYNEQFF. CDR3 in DNA: TGTGCCAGTACCCCTCGGGCCCTCAACAATTTATACAATGAGCAGTTCTTC.

The V gene is TRBV10-3, the J gene TRBJ2-7; TRBD2 is a possible D gene (6 bases). This CDR3 is built from 13 residues. Germline CDR1 is ENHRY and CDR2 is SYGVKD. Trimming pared 4 bases from V and 2 bases from J, leaving 9 bases between. CDR3 sequence reads: CAISGRVPYEQYF. The CDR3 region has the DNA TGTGCCATCAGTGGGAGGGTCCCCTACGAGCAGTACTTC.

V gene TRBV28 combines with J gene TRBJ2-7, with TRBD2 as a possible D gene (6 bases). Germline V gene data show CDR1 as MDHEN and CDR2 as SYDVKM. Trimming shortened V by 8 bases and J by 1 base, and 15 bases separated the two germline ends. There are 14 residues in the CDR3. CDR3 in amino acids: CASVPGDRSYEQYF. CDR3 sequence (DNA): TGTGCCAGCGTTCCGGGAGACAGATCCTACGAGCAGTACTTC.

The chain employs TRBV27 and TRBJ2-1; the match to TRBD2 covers 13 bases. The CDR3 has 18 residues. Germline V gene lookup returns CDR1 MNHEY and CDR2 SMNVEV (reference sequence). With 7 bases clipped from V and 7 bases from J, the junction kept 16 bases outside the gene matches. The CDR3 DNA reads TGTGCCAGCACCTCAGGGGCCGGGACTAGCGGGATGGTAAATGAGCAGTTCTTC. This translates into CASTSGAGTSGMVNEQFF.

This clone showed up just once. The chain employs TRBV7-9 and TRBJ1-3; no clear D gene. V lost 1 base and J lost 8, with 15 bases in between. This CDR3 comprises 15 residues. The germline CDR1 and CDR2 sequences are SEHNR and FQNEAQ (reference sequence). The CDR3 coding sequence is TGTGCCAGCAGCTTAGTACGGGCAGGAGCTGACACCATATATTTT. This codes for CASSLVRAGADTIYF.

This clone was observed a few times. The rearrangement links TRBV7-9 to TRBJ2-2, with TRBD1 matching 7 bases. There are 16 residues in the CDR3. V lost 4 bases to trimming and J lost 2 bases; unmatched junction nucleotides: 7. Germline lookup yields CDR1 SEHNR and CDR2 FQNEAQ (reference sequence). The CDR3 DNA reads TGTGCCAGCAGCTCCCAGAGGGGGCCAAACACCGGGGAGCTGTTTTTT. Protein sequence: CASSSQRGPNTGELFF.

This clone was detected only a few times. The chain carries TRBV28 and TRBJ2-1; 11 nucleotides agree with TRBD2. V lost 11 bases and J lost 0; bases outside the gene matches: 9. The CDR3 loop spans 16 amino acids. The germline V gene encodes CDR1 MDHEN and CDR2 SYDVKM. CDR3 nucleotide sequence: TGTGCCCTGGGGGGGACTAGCGGATTCTCCTACAATGAGCAGTTCTTC. Its translation is CALGGTSGFSYNEQFF. The full variable domain, in which reference TRBV28 and TRBJ2-1 provide the parts outside the CDR3, is DVKVTQSSRYLVKRTGEKVFLECVQDMDHENMFWYRQDPGLGLRLIYFSYDVKMKEKGDIPEGYSVSREKKERFSLILESASTNQTSMYLCALGGTSGFSYNEQFFGPGTRLTVL.

This clone was observed a handful of times. This rearrangement joins TRBV10-3 to TRBJ2-3; 15 bases are a match to TRBD2. CDR3 length: 18 residues. Losses at the gene ends were 0 bases for V and 14 bases for J; bases not matched to a gene: 15. The germline V gene encodes CDR1 ENHRY and CDR2 SYGVKD. CDR3 sequence (DNA): TGTGCCATCAGTGAGTCGACAGGACTAGCGGGAGGGGGCCAGTCTGCGTATTTT. Encoded protein: CAISESTGLAGGGQSAYF.

This chain links TRBV28 with TRBJ2-3; D is undetermined. CDR1 is MDHEN and CDR2 is SYDVKM in the germline V gene. The V end lost 6 bases, the J end lost 3 bases, and 7 bases lay between the germline ends. The CDR3 contains 12 residues. CDR3 region: CASRLSTDTQYF. The DNA for the CDR3 is TGTGCCAGCAGGCTTTCTACAGATACGCAGTATTTT.

This clone was counted only a few times. This sequence joins TRBV4-1 and TRBJ2-6; 11 nucleotides align to TRBD1. Germline assignment: CDR1 MGHRA and CDR2 YSYEKL. The CDR3 is 18 amino acids. The V gene end was trimmed by 4 bases and the J gene end by 2 bases; junction bases not matched to a gene: 7. The CDR3 loop reads CASSRSPGQGAGANVLTF. The CDR3 coding sequence is TGCGCCAGCAGCCGATCACCGGGACAGGGGGCTGGGGCCAACGTCCTGACTTTC.

This sequence joins TRBV6-5 and TRBJ2-7; D might be TRBD1 (6 bases). From germline, CDR1 is MNHEY and CDR2 SVGAGI. The CDR3 extends over 15 amino acids. Trimming shortened V by 6 bases and J by 0 bases, and 15 bases separated the two germline ends. In DNA form, the CDR3 reads TGTGCCAGCAGGGACGGGACAAGTAGCTCCTACGAGCAGTACTTC. The encoded protein is CASRDGTSSSYEQYF.

This clone came up many times. The gene calls are TRBV5-4 and TRBJ1-3, with TRBD1 matching over 9 bases. CDR1 SGHNT and CDR2 YYREEE come from the germline V gene (reference sequence). V lost 4 bases and J lost 4; bases outside the gene matches: 3. The length of the CDR3 is 14 residues. The CDR3 nucleotides are TGTGCCAGCAGCGCCGGACAGGGGGGAAACACCATATATTTT. Translation gives CASSAGQGGNTIYF.

As regards this clone: This may be a read error: a much more frequent sequence differs by one nucleotide. Other DNA sequences in this sample translate to the same CDR3. The gene calls are TRBV10-3 and TRBJ2-5; 9 nucleotides match TRBD1. This CDR3 is 16 amino acids long. V was clipped by 1 base and J by 1 base; unmatched bases: 4. Looked up from germline, CDR1 is ENHRY and CDR2 is SYGVKD. The CDR3 is CAISELLGQGQETQYF. The DNA of the CDR3 is TGTGCCATCAGTGAGTTATTGGGACAGGGCCAAGAGACCCAGTACTTC.

The chain joins TRBV27 to TRBJ1-1; D call uncertain. The CDR3 totals 15 residues. Germline V CDR1 and CDR2: MNHEY, SMNVEV (reference sequence). V gave up 0 bases and J gave up 4 bases, with 12 bases separating them. The CDR3 loop reads CASSLSKQAGTEAFF. The CDR3 nucleotides read TGTGCCAGCAGTTTATCGAAGCAGGCAGGCACTGAAGCTTTCTTT.

In this sample, this clone turned up many times. The genes are TRBV11-2 and TRBJ2-2; D might be TRBD2 (6 bases). With 5 bases removed from V and 4 bases from J, the gap between germline ends came to 14 bases. Germline CDR1 reads SGHAT; CDR2 reads FQNNGV. This CDR3 spans 15 amino acids. The CDR3 here is CASSRDSPSTGELFF. CDR3 nucleotides: TGTGCCAGCAGCAGGGACTCCCCCAGCACCGGGGAGCTGTTTTTT.

V usage is TRBV11-1 and J usage is TRBJ2-5; 7 positions match TRBD1. The J call is doubtful: the DNA matches TRBJ2-7 better. Germline lookup yields CDR1 SGHAT and CDR2 FQDESV (reference sequence). The CDR3 covers 15 residues. In nucleotides, the CDR3 is TGTGCCAGCAGCACGCGACAGGGTTCTGTATACGAGCAGTACTTC. Protein: CASSTRQGSVYEQYF.

This clone appeared a few times. The V call is TRBV7-8, the J call TRBJ2-3; unclear D gene. Per the germline V gene, CDR1 is SGHVS and CDR2 is FQNEAQ. V gave up 5 bases and J gave up 4 bases, with 7 bases separating them. There are 12 residues in the CDR3. The CDR3 reads CASSQQSDTQYF. CDR3 DNA: TGTGCCAGCAGCCAACAATCAGATACGCAGTATTTT.

The sample holds a few counts of this clone. The chain joins TRBV7-9 to TRBJ2-7, with 7 bases that match TRBD2. Judging by the DNA end, TRBJ2-5 fits better; the J call may be wrong. The CDR3 is 15 residues long. Germline CDR1 reads SEHNR; CDR2 reads FQNEAQ (reference sequence). Here the CDR3 reads CASSFSGTGGETQYF. CDR3 DNA sequence: TGTGCCAGCAGCTTCTCCGGGACGGGAGGCGAGACCCAGTACTTC.

The chain carries TRBV7-7 and TRBJ1-5; TRBD1 is a possible D gene (6 bases). CDR3 length: 12 amino acids. Germline V gives CDR1 SSHAT, CDR2 FNYEAQ (reference sequence). V dropped 6 bases and J dropped 4 bases, with 7 bases sitting between them. The CDR3 DNA follows: TGTGCCAGCAGTCAGGGGAATCAGCCCCAGCATTTT. Residues: CASSQGNQPQHF.

The chain combines TRBV28 with TRBJ2-7, with 7 bases aligning to TRBD1. The V gene's germline CDR1 is MDHEN and CDR2 SYDVKM. With V trimmed by 4 bases and J by 3 bases, 3 bases remained unmatched. The CDR3 sequence is 13 residues long. The CDR3 bases are TGTGCCAGCAGTTCGGGACAGAGCTACGAGCAGTACTTC. Protein product: CASSSGQSYEQYF.